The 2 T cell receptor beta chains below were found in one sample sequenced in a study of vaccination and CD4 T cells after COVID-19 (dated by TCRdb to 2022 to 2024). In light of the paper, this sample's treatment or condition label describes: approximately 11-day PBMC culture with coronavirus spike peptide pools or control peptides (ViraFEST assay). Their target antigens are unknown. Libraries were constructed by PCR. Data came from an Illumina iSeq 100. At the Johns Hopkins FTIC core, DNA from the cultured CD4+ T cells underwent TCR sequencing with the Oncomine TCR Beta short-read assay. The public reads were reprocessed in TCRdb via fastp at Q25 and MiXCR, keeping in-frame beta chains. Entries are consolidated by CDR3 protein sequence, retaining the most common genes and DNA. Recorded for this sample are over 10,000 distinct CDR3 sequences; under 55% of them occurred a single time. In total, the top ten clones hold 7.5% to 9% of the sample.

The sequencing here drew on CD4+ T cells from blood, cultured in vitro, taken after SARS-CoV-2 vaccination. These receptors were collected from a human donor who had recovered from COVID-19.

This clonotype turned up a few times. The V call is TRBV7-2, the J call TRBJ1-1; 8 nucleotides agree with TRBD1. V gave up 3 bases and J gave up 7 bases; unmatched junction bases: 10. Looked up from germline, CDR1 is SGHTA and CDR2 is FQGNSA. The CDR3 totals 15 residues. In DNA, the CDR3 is TGTGCCAGCAGCTTTCAGGGGGCGGTGTCGGGTGAAGCTTTCTTT. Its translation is CASSFQGAVSGEAFF.

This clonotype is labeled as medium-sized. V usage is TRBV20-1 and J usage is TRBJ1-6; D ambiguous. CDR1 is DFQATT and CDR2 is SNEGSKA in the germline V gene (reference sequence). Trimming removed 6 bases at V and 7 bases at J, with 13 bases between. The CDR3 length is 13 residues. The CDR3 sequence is CSANLVENSPLHF. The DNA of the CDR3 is TGCAGTGCAAACCTCGTGGAAAATTCACCCCTCCACTTT.